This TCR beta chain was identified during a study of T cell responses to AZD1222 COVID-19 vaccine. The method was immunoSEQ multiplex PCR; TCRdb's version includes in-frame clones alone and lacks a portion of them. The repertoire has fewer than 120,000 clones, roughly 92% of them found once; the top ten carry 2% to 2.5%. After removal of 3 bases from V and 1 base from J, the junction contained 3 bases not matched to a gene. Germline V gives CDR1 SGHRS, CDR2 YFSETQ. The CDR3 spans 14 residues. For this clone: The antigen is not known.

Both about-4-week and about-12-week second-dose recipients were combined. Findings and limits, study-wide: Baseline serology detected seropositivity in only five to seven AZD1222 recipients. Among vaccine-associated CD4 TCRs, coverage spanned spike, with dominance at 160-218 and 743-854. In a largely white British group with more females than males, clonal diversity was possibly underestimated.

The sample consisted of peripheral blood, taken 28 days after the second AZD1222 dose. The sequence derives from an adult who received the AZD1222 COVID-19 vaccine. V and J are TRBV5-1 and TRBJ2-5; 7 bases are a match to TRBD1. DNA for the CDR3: TGCGCCAGCAGCTGGGACAGACCCCAAGAGACCCAGTACTTC. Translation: CASSWDRPQETQYF.